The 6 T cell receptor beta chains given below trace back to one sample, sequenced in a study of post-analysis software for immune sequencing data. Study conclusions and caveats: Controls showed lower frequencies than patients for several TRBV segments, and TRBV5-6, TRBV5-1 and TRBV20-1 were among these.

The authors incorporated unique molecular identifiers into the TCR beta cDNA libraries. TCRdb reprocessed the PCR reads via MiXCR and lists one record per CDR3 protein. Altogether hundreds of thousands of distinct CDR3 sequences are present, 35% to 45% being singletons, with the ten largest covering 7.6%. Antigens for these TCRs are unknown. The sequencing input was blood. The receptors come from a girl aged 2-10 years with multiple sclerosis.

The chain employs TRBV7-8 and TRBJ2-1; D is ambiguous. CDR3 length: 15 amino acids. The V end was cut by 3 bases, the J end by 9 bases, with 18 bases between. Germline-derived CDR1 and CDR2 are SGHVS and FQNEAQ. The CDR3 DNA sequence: TGTGCCAGCAGCTTCTCAGGCCAGCCGAGGAGTGAGCAGTTCTTC. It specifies CASSFSGQPRSEQFF. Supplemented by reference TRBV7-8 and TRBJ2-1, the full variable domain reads GAGVSQSPRYKVAKRGQDVALRCDPISGHVSLFWYQQALGQGPEFLTYFQNEAQLDKSGLPSDRFFAERPEGSVSTLKIQRTQQEDSAVYLCASSFSGQPRSEQFFGPGTRLTVL.

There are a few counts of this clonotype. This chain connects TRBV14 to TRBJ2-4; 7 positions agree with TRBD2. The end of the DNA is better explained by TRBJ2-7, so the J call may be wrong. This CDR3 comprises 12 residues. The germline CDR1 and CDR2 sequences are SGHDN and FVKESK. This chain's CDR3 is CASSQSGVEQYF. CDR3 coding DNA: TGTGCCAGCAGTCAAAGCGGGGTCGAGCAGTACTTC.

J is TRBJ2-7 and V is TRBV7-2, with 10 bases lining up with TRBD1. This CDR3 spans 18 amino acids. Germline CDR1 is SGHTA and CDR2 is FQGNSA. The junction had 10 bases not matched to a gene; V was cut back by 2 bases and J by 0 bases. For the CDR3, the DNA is TGTGCCAGCAGCTTATCAAGACGGGACAGGGGTATCTCCTACGAGCAGTACTTC. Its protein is CASSLSRRDRGISYEQYF.

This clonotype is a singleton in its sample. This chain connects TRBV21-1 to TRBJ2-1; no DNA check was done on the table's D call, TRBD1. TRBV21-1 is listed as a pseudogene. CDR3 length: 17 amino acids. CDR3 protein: CASSPNVKTGRNNEQFF. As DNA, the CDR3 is TGTGCCAGCAGCCCGAATGTTAAGACAGGGAGAAACAATGAGCAGTTCTTC.

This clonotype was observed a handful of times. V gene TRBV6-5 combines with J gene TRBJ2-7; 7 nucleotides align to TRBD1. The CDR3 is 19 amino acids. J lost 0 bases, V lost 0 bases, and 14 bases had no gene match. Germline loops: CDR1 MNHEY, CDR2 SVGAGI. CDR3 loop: CASSYSMYRGRGFSYEQYF. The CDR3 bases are TGTGCCAGCAGTTACTCAATGTACAGGGGTCGGGGATTCTCCTACGAGCAGTACTTC.

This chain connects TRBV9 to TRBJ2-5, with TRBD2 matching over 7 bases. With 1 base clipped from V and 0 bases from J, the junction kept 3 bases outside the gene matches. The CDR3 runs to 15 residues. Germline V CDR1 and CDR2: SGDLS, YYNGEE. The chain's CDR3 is CASSVWRGNQETQYF. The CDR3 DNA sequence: TGTGCCAGCAGCGTATGGCGGGGGAACCAAGAGACCCAGTACTTC.